The T cell receptor beta chain described here comes from a study of CD8+CD57+ T cells in acquired aplastic anemia. Genomic DNA constituted the template upon which TCR beta VDJ and CDR3 profiling was performed. TCRdb fed the reads into MiXCR, producing one record per CDR3 protein. The sample carries 250,000 to 300,000 distinct CDR3 sequences, 45% to 70% recorded once. This clonotype was seen a few times. This CDR3 is 16 amino acids long. The junction had 7 bases not matched to a gene; V was cut back by 6 bases and J by 1 base. Germline V lookup: CDR1 LGHDT, CDR2 YNNKEL (reference sequence). The sample taken for sequencing was sorted CD4+, CD8+, or CD8+CD57+ T cells (not recorded which) from PBMCs. The TCR was taken from a human donor with severe aplastic anemia or a healthy control (not recorded which). The chain recombines TRBV3-1 with TRBJ2-3; 10 bases are a match to TRBD1. CDR3 protein: CASRRDRGLRTDTQYF. CDR3 nucleotide sequence: TGTGCCAGCAGACGCGACAGGGGGCTCCGCACAGATACGCAGTATTTT.